This T cell receptor beta chain was obtained from a study of cytomegalovirus exposure and HLA in healthy donors. Study-wide results and caveats: In vitro experiments confirmed that three CMV-associated chains were specific for CMV antigens. It was reported that the classifier diagnosed cytomegalovirus status with high specificity and sensitivity in both the original and validation cohorts. A later analysis found first-cohort TCR clusters tended to co-occur in the approximately 120 validation repertoires.

Deletions cut 3 bases from V and 12 bases from J, with 11 bases between. The CDR3 covers 11 residues. From germline, CDR1 is SGHTA and CDR2 FQGNSA. The repertoire was sequenced with immunoSEQ multiplex PCR; TCRdb's copy has only in-frame clones and lacks some. The sample lists about 110,000 clones; approximately 87% were seen once. This clone has a handful of counts. Its target is not known. The sequence was collected from a woman younger than 45 in good health and CMV-seropositive. The rearrangement links TRBV7-2 to TRBJ1-1; no clear D gene. The sequenced sample was PBMCs. CDR3 coding DNA: TGTGCCAGCAGCTTTTACGATGAGTCTTTCTTT. Protein: CASSFYDESFF. The full variable domain, in which reference TRBV7-2 and TRBJ1-1 provide the parts outside the CDR3, is GAGVSQSPSNKVTEKGKDVELRCDPISGHTALYWYRQSLGQGLEFLIYFQGNSAPDKSGLPSDRFSAERTGGSVSTLTIQRTQQEDSAVYLCASSFYDESFFGQGTRLTVV.